The 32 T cell receptor beta chains reported below all come from one sample, sequenced in a study of beta chain features in type 1 diabetes. The study reverse transcribed the entire isolated RNA, so it sequenced expressed TCRB transcripts. Generated by immunoSEQ multiplex PCR, the TCRdb table keeps only in-frame clones and is missing some. The profile shows about 930,000 clones, around a sixth of them singletons. Specimen: naive CD4+ T cells from blood. The receptors come from a woman under 30 in good health.

The chain uses TRBV7-2 and TRBJ2-5, with D perhaps matching TRBD2 (7 bases). Germline V gene sequence: CDR1 SGHTA, CDR2 FQGNSA. V lost 1 base and J 4 bases, leaving 13 bases between the germline ends. The CDR3 consists of 15 residues. As DNA, the CDR3 is TGTGCCAGCAGCTTAGGACTCGGGGGGCCAGAGACCCAGTACTTC. This sequence encodes CASSLGLGGPETQYF.

J is TRBJ2-5 and V is TRBV2; D may be TRBD1 (5 bases). Trimming removed 6 bases from V and 2 bases from J, with 13 bases in between. CDR1 is SNHLY, CDR2 FYNNEI, per germline. The CDR3 is made up of 14 amino acids. Written as DNA, the CDR3 is TGTGCCAGCAGCCCTTCGACAGTACAAGAGACCCAGTACTTC. Its translation: CASSPSTVQETQYF.

This clone turned up a few times. J is TRBJ1-2 and V is TRBV2; D is uncertain. The CDR3 contains 13 residues. CDR1 is SNHLY, CDR2 FYNNEI, per germline. V lost 6 bases and J lost 3, with 11 bases in between. CDR3 DNA: TGTGCCAGCAGGGCGAAGGAAGACTATGGCTACACCTTC. It codes for CASRAKEDYGYTF. Filled out from reference TRBV2 and TRBJ1-2, the complete variable domain reads EPEVTQTPSHQVTQMGQEVILRCVPISNHLYFYWYRQILGQKVEFLVSFYNNEISEKSEIFDDQFSVERPDGSNFTLKIRSTKLEDSAMYFCASRAKEDYGYTFGSGTRLTVV.

This chain joins TRBV11-2 and TRBJ2-1; D is possibly TRBD2 (5 bases). V gave up 1 base and J gave up 9 bases, with 16 bases separating them. CDR1 and CDR2 from the germline V gene are SGHAT and FQNNGV. CDR3 size: 15 residues. The CDR3 sequence: CASSLAVLGTVEQFF. For the CDR3, the DNA is TGTGCCAGCAGCTTAGCAGTACTAGGAACAGTTGAGCAGTTCTTC.

This clone showed up just a few times. The CDR3 DNA follows: TGTGCCAGCTCCCCCCTAAGGCACAATGAGCAGTTCTTC. It specifies CASSPLRHNEQFF. The chain combines TRBV25-1 with TRBJ2-1, with D unclear. In germline, CDR1 is MGHDK, CDR2 SYGVNS. The length of the CDR3 is 13 residues. V dropped 8 bases and J dropped 5 bases, with 13 bases sitting between them. Complete variable domain (other parts from reference TRBV25-1 and TRBJ2-1): EADIYQTPRYLVIGTGKKITLECSQTMGHDKMYWYQQDPGMELHLIHYSYGVNSTEKGDLSSESTVSRIRTEHFPLTLESARPSHTSQYLCASSPLRHNEQFFGPGTRLTVL.

The table lists this clone with a few counts. V usage is TRBV9 and J usage is TRBJ2-7, with 7 bases identical to TRBD2. V lost 4 bases and J lost 0; bases outside the gene matches: 4. The CDR3 length is 14 residues. From germline, CDR1 is SGDLS and CDR2 YYNGEE. The CDR3 coding sequence is TGTGCCAGCAGCCCGCGGACTAGCTCCTACGAGCAGTACTTC. Translated, it gives CASSPRTSSYEQYF.

This clone came up a few times. J is TRBJ2-3 and V is TRBV18, with D uncertain. CDR3 length: 14 amino acids. V dropped 2 bases and J dropped 3 bases, with 9 bases sitting between them. CDR1 and CDR2 from the germline V gene are KGHSH and LQKENI. The CDR3 here is CASSPWVGTDTQYF. The CDR3 DNA reads TGTGCCAGCTCACCATGGGTCGGTACAGATACGCAGTATTTT.

The table lists this clone with a few counts. The chain employs TRBV6-1 and TRBJ2-7; the match to TRBD2 covers 14 bases. J was trimmed by 2 bases and V by 4 bases; bases with no gene match: 10. The CDR3 has 18 amino acids. CDR1 is MNHNS, CDR2 SASEGT, per germline. In DNA, the CDR3 is TGTGCCAGCAGTGCTGGACTAGCGGGAGGAAGGTTCGCCTACGAGCAGTACTTC. Translated: CASSAGLAGGRFAYEQYF.

This clone has just a few counts. J is TRBJ2-7 and V is TRBV28; D may correspond to TRBD1 or TRBD2 (6 bases each). Germline V gene data show CDR1 as MDHEN and CDR2 as SYDVKM. V was trimmed by 8 bases and J by 3 bases, leaving 17 bases between them. The CDR3 runs to 14 residues. The CDR3 nucleotides are TGTGCCAGCCGAGGGGGGCGAAAGAACTACGAGCAGTACTTC. Protein: CASRGGRKNYEQYF.

There are a few counts of this clone. This sequence joins TRBV14 and TRBJ2-5; 13 positions agree with TRBD2. Germline-derived CDR1 and CDR2 are SGHDN and FVKESK. CDR3 size: 16 residues. Trimming at V came to 5 bases and at J to 5 bases, leaving 8 bases not matched to a gene. CDR3 sequence reads: CASSETGTSGKETQYF. The CDR3 DNA reads as TGTGCCAGCAGCGAAACCGGGACTAGCGGGAAGGAGACCCAGTACTTC.

The chain carries TRBV5-1 and TRBJ2-1, with D unclear. Trimming pared 7 bases from V and 7 bases from J, leaving 21 bases between. Germline V gives CDR1 SGHRS, CDR2 YFSETQ. The CDR3 has 15 amino acids. CDR3 in amino acids: CASGRTPAGANEQFF. CDR3 DNA: TGCGCCAGCGGCCGGACCCCGGCTGGAGCAAATGAGCAGTTCTTC.

The chain combines TRBV5-4 with TRBJ2-1; D call uncertain. The CDR3 is 13 amino acids. Between the trimmed V and J ends, which lost 0 bases and 6 bases, there was a span of 7 bases. Germline CDR1 SGHNT, CDR2 YYREEE (reference sequence). CDR3 residues: CASSLDSFNEQFF. The CDR3 bases are TGTGCCAGCAGCTTGGACAGTTTCAATGAGCAGTTCTTC.

A remark on this clone: This sample includes further DNA sequences coding for the same CDR3. The chain combines TRBV7-9 with TRBJ2-2, with D unclear. Trimming took off 3 bases at V and 4 bases at J, with 6 bases between the two ends. The CDR3 spans 13 residues. Germline V gene lookup returns CDR1 SEHNR and CDR2 FQNEAQ (reference sequence). The CDR3 sequence: CASSLTGTGELFF. CDR3 nucleotides: TGTGCCAGCAGCTTGACCGGCACCGGGGAGCTGTTTTTT. Combining the CDR3 with reference TRBV7-9 and TRBJ2-2 gives the whole variable domain DTGVSQNPRHKITKRGQNVTFRCDPISEHNRLYWYRQTLGQGPEFLTYFQNEAQLEKSRLLSDRFSAERPKGSFSTLEIQRTEQGDSAMYLCASSLTGTGELFFGEGSRLTVL.

The CDR3 loop is CASSEGAVGANVLTF. In nucleotides, the CDR3 is TGTGCCAGCAGTGAGGGGGCGGTTGGGGCCAACGTCCTGACTTTC. The chain joins TRBV28 to TRBJ2-6, with 7 bases identical to TRBD1. The CDR3 length is 15 residues. The J segment lost 3 bases and the V segment lost 5 bases, leaving 4 bases of the junction unmatched. Germline lookup yields CDR1 MDHEN and CDR2 SYDVKM.

The rearrangement uses TRBV6-5 and TRBJ2-7, with 7 bases fitting TRBD1. Germline V lookup: CDR1 MNHEY, CDR2 SVGAGI. The CDR3 has 15 amino acids. The V segment lost 0 bases and the J segment 5 bases; nucleotides outside the gene matches: 7. For the CDR3, the DNA is TGTGCCAGCAGTTACTCAGGACAGGCGATCAACGAGCAGTACTTC. Protein product: CASSYSGQAINEQYF.

The chain employs TRBV5-1 and TRBJ1-1; TRBD1 aligns across 9 bases. This CDR3 is built from 15 residues. Losses at the gene ends were 4 bases for V and 0 bases for J; bases not matched to a gene: 4. Germline V CDR1 and CDR2: SGHRS, YFSETQ. The CDR3 region has the DNA TGCGCCAGCAGCCAAGGGACAGGGATGAACACTGAAGCTTTCTTT. This encodes CASSQGTGMNTEAFF.

This clone was counted only a few times. The gene calls are TRBV7-6 and TRBJ1-5; the D is unclear. The CDR3 loop spans 12 amino acids. Trimming removed 7 bases from V and 3 bases from J, with 7 bases in between. CDR1 and CDR2 from the germline V gene are SGHVS and FNYEAQ. CDR3 sequence (DNA): TGTGCCAGCACCCTCCACAATCAGCCCCAGCATTTT. This gives the protein CASTLHNQPQHF.

The CDR3 sequence is CSVVRVMNTEAFF. CDR3 DNA sequence: TGCAGCGTTGTTAGGGTGATGAACACTGAAGCTTTCTTT. The chain links TRBV29-1 to TRBJ1-1; no clear D. The CDR3 sequence is 13 residues long. Between the trimmed V and J ends, which lost 4 bases and 0 bases, there was a span of 9 bases. Germline-derived CDR1 and CDR2 are SQVTM and ANQGSEA.

This clone was seen only a few times. The chain links TRBV11-2 to TRBJ1-1, with D uncertain. Germline values: CDR1 SGHAT, CDR2 FQNNGV. The CDR3 loop spans 13 amino acids. V lost 4 bases and J 2 bases, leaving 8 bases between the germline ends. This CDR3 reads CASSWASNTEAFF. CDR3 nucleotide sequence: TGTGCCAGCAGCTGGGCAAGTAACACTGAAGCTTTCTTT.

This clone has only a few counts. This chain links TRBV21-1 with TRBJ1-1. TRBV21-1 is an annotated pseudogene. CDR3 length: 12 residues. CDR3 loop: CASSSRAFHGFF. As DNA, the CDR3 is TGTGCCAGCAGCTCCCGGGCCTTTCACGGTTTCTTT.

In its sample, this clone was seen a few times. The CDR3 DNA sequence: TGTGCCAGCACTAGTCGCTCCTACAATGAGCAGTTCTTC. Its protein product is CASTSRSYNEQFF. This rearrangement joins TRBV19 to TRBJ2-1; TRBD2 might be the D (5 bases). The ends were cut back, 9 bases at V and 0 bases at J, with 9 bases in the middle. Germline V CDR1 and CDR2: LNHDA, SQIVND (reference sequence). The CDR3 spans 13 residues.

As for this clone: The same CDR3 also results from other DNA sequences found in this sample. The chain has TRBV5-1 and TRBJ1-3; possible D gene TRBD1, 5 bases. There are 14 residues in the CDR3. Looked up from germline, CDR1 is SGHRS and CDR2 is YFSETQ. V lost 4 bases and J 0 bases, leaving 8 bases between the germline ends. This chain's CDR3 is CASSPGTSGNTIYF. DNA of the CDR3: TGCGCCAGCAGCCCTGGGACCTCTGGAAACACCATATATTTT.

The chain employs TRBV5-4 and TRBJ2-3, with TRBD1 matching 8 bases. After removal of 4 bases from V and 1 base from J, the junction contained 8 bases not matched to a gene. The CDR3 consists of 16 residues. Germline CDR1 reads SGHNT; CDR2 reads YYREEE (reference sequence). CDR3: CASSLINRGGTDTQYF. The CDR3 bases are TGTGCCAGCAGCCTGATTAACAGGGGGGGCACAGATACGCAGTATTTT.

This clone showed up just a few times. The chain carries TRBV15 and TRBJ2-1, with 7 bases identical to TRBD2. Germline lookup yields CDR1 LNHNV and CDR2 YYDKDF (reference sequence). With V trimmed by 1 base and J by 4 bases, 4 bases remained unmatched. This CDR3 region has 15 residues. CDR3 coding DNA: TGTGCCACCAGCAGAGGTGGTAGCGGGTACAATGAGCAGTTCTTC. Translated: CATSRGGSGYNEQFF.

In this sample, this clone turned up a few times. V usage is TRBV28 and J usage is TRBJ1-2; 7 nucleotides agree with TRBD1. The J segment lost 5 bases and the V segment lost 5 bases, leaving 8 bases of the junction unmatched. The V gene's germline CDR1 is MDHEN and CDR2 SYDVKM. This CDR3 has 14 residues. The CDR3 region is CASSPVTGYYGYTF. Here the CDR3 DNA reads TGTGCCAGCAGTCCCGTGACAGGGTATTATGGCTACACCTTC.

Only a few counts were recorded for this clone. One end of the junction fails to match germline, which may point to a read error. The chain has TRBV19 and TRBJ1-5, with D possibly being TRBD1 (5 bases). Germline V gene data show CDR1 as LNHDA and CDR2 as SQIVND (reference sequence). The CDR3 is 17 residues long. The CDR3: CASSPESGGASKQPQHF. DNA of the CDR3: TGTGCCAGTAGTCCAGAATCCGGGGGTGCTAGCAAGCAGCCCCAGCATTTT.

This clone was observed a few times. V usage is TRBV5-4 and J usage is TRBJ2-1; TRBD2 matches at 14 bases. This CDR3 spans 17 amino acids. V shed 3 bases and J 7 bases; nucleotides not matched to a gene: 9. Germline-derived CDR1 and CDR2 are SGHNT and YYREEE (reference sequence). In nucleotides, the CDR3 is TGTGCCAGCAGCTCCGGGGGGACTAGCGGGAGCATGAATGAGCAGTTCTTC. Amino acid sequence: CASSSGGTSGSMNEQFF.

This clone was counted only a few times. V is TRBV5-1 and J is TRBJ2-1; no firm D call. Between the trimmed V and J ends, which lost 4 bases and 7 bases, there was a span of 12 bases. The CDR3 consists of 13 residues. CDR1 and CDR2 from the germline V gene are SGHRS and YFSETQ. The CDR3 is CASSLGSANEQFF. CDR3 nucleotides: TGCGCCAGCAGCCTGGGAAGCGCTAATGAGCAGTTCTTC.

V gene TRBV5-4 combines with J gene TRBJ2-6; D remains unclear. There are 17 residues in the CDR3. V was cut by 3 bases and J by 0 bases, with 13 bases left in between. CDR1 is SGHNT and CDR2 is YYREEE in the germline V gene (reference sequence). The CDR3 sequence is CASSSGKGSSGANVLTF. The CDR3 nucleotides read TGTGCCAGCAGCTCCGGCAAGGGATCCTCTGGGGCCAACGTCCTGACTTTC.

The J gene is TRBJ2-1, the V gene TRBV6-1; D might be TRBD1 (5 bases). Germline values: CDR1 MNHNS, CDR2 SASEGT. This CDR3 contains 15 residues. Trimming took 6 bases from V and 4 from J, leaving 16 bases between them. The CDR3, as DNA: TGTGCCAGCAGAGACGTTGGGGCATCGTACAATGAGCAGTTCTTC. Protein: CASRDVGASYNEQFF.

Written as DNA, the CDR3 is TGCGCCAGCAGCCAAGTTTTTCCTGGGGCCAACGTCCTGACTTTC. Translated: CASSQVFPGANVLTF. This chain joins TRBV4-1 and TRBJ2-6; D unresolved. Germline CDR1 reads MGHRA; CDR2 reads YSYEKL. The CDR3 is made up of 15 amino acids. Trimming shortened V by 1 base and J by 2 bases, and 6 bases separated the two germline ends.

The chain joins TRBV6-5 to TRBJ1-2; D is unclear. Germline-derived CDR1 and CDR2 are MNHEY and SVGAGI. The CDR3 runs 14 residues. V was shortened by 0 bases and J by 7 bases, with 12 bases between the two germline ends. CDR3 DNA: TGTGCCAGCAGTTACTCGGATAGGGCCCGTGGCTACACCTTC. Translated, it gives CASSYSDRARGYTF.